Many counts were recorded for the clone carrying this T cell receptor beta chain. These data belong to a study of spatial heterogeneity in lung cancer. Study summary: Across the raw uncorrected reads, a unique TCR and UMI combination was observed, on average, more than ten times.

Time point of the sample: blood at routine non-recurrence follow-up after resection. In TCRdb, the 5' RACE reads were re-called with MiXCR into one record per CDR3 protein. The sample records roughly 18,000 distinct CDR3 sequences, about 10% being singletons. Germline lookup yields CDR1 SGHVS and CDR2 FQNEAQ. V dropped 6 bases and J dropped 6 bases, with 9 bases sitting between them. CDR3 length equals 12 residues. This rearrangement joins TRBV7-8 to TRBJ2-1; no reliable D call. The sample was PBMCs, taken at follow-up. The TCR comes from a male donor with early-stage non-small cell lung cancer. DNA for the CDR3: TGTGCCAGCAGACCCAGATCCAATGAGCAGTTCTTC. The encoded protein is CASRPRSNEQFF. Using reference TRBV7-8 and TRBJ2-1 for the parts outside the CDR3, the full variable domain is GAGVSQSPRYKVAKRGQDVALRCDPISGHVSLFWYQQALGQGPEFLTYFQNEAQLDKSGLPSDRFFAERPEGSVSTLKIQRTQQEDSAVYLCASRPRSNEQFFGPGTRLTVL.